This TCR beta chain was profiled in a study of T-cell memory formation after mild COVID-19. Turning to this clonotype: Its antigen is not identified.

The CDR3 consists of 15 residues. The germline V gene has CDR1 SGDLS and CDR2 YYNGEE. V gave up 3 bases and J gave up 3 bases; unmatched junction bases: 8. General observations from the study: A second wave of clones peaked on day 37, and their SARS-CoV-2 specificity went unconfirmed. Some responding clones appeared in pre-infection memory, suggesting cross-reactive memory joined.

Constant-segment primers and 5'RACE yielded cDNA libraries for TCR alpha and TCR beta, each carrying sample barcodes and UMIs. MiXCR, run by TCRdb on the 5' RACE reads, gives a single entry per CDR3 protein. The sample lists roughly 600,000 distinct CDR3 sequences; approximately 19% were seen once. Sequencing input: PBMCs or a T cell subset sorted from them (not recorded which). V is TRBV9 and J is TRBJ2-7, with 8 bases matching TRBD1. This sequence originates from an adult woman who had mild COVID-19 (a few samples of this study predate the infection). Cell type and time point are not known. The CDR3 DNA is TGTGCCAGCAGCGAAACCGGGACAGGTATCTACGAGCAGTACTTC. Protein sequence: CASSETGTGIYEQYF.